This T cell receptor beta chain was sequenced for a study of blood T cell repertoires in COVID-19. At the level of the study: Samples came from the United States, Italy and Spain, spanning acute and convalescent COVID-19. Sources were T cells, B-cell-depleted T cells, or PBMCs; the material itself was cDNA or gDNA.

Seattle participants joined during active infection and were tracked over time. In the authors' methods: Using reference gene primer amplification, nucleated cell counts were estimated. Libraries were prepared by immunoSEQ multiplex PCR; TCRdb keeps only in-frame clonotypes and omits some of them. The V and J calls and clone size are taken from that table; D and trimming were inferred from the DNA. The table lists roughly 460,000 clones, about 87% of them singletons. The sequenced material came from peripheral blood. This receptor was obtained from a young man with COVID-19, enrolled during active disease.

The CDR3 reads CASSYNRVQETQYF. The CDR3, as DNA: TGTGCCAGCAGTTACAACAGGGTACAAGAGACCCAGTACTTC. The rearrangement uses TRBV6-6 and TRBJ2-5; D might be TRBD1 (6 bases). The CDR3 consists of 14 residues. Germline loops: CDR1 MNHNY, CDR2 SVGAGI (reference sequence). The germline V and J ends were trimmed by 2 bases and 2 bases, with 9 bases remaining between them.